The 10 T cell receptor beta chains below all came from one sample that was sequenced in a study of T cell repertoires in cytomegalovirus infection (dated by TCRdb to between 2017 and 2020). The run used an Illumina HiSeq 1500. The public sequencing data were trimmed at Q25 with fastp and processed into clonotypes with MiXCR by TCRdb, which kept only in-frame beta chains. Here each entry gathers all rows of one CDR3 protein and keeps the most common genes and DNA. In all, the sample holds some 800,000 distinct CDR3 sequences, and around a third of those were seen once. The ten largest make up around an eighth of the sample. These receptors have no identified antigens. The treatment or condition label corresponds to: in vitro stimulation with specific CMV peptide epitopes to enrich CMV-specific T cells. This material consisted of cultured CD8+ T cells from PBMCs, taken from culture after CMV antigen stimulation. These receptors were collected from a human donor in good health (CMV status not recorded). Some clones in this sample may be carry-over from other donors' samples.

This clonotype was picked up a small number of times. The chain recombines TRBV7-6 with TRBJ2-5; 7 nucleotides match TRBD1. CDR1 and CDR2 (germline): SGHVS, FNYEAQ. Trimming at V came to 5 bases and at J to 2 bases, leaving 5 bases not matched to a gene. The CDR3 is 14 residues long. CDR3 sequence reads: CASSKRDSQETQYF. The CDR3 bases are TGTGCCAGCAGCAAGAGGGACAGTCAAGAGACCCAGTACTTC.

This clonotype was picked up many times. The chain has TRBV7-6 and TRBJ2-7, with D maybe TRBD1 (7 bases). The CDR3 is 12 amino acids. Germline lookup yields CDR1 SGHVS and CDR2 FNYEAQ. V dropped 4 bases and J dropped 6 bases, with 10 bases sitting between them. CDR3 DNA: TGTGCCAGCAGCTACAGGGGAGGCGAGCAGTACTTC. It specifies CASSYRGGEQYF.

The CDR3 sequence: CASSPDPVRAQYF. The DNA of the CDR3 is TGTGCCAGCAGCCCTGACCCGGTACGGGCCCAGTACTTC. The chain uses TRBV27 and TRBJ2-5, with D unclear. The CDR3 loop spans 13 amino acids. Germline CDR1 MNHEY, CDR2 SMNVEV (reference sequence). V was cut by 6 bases and J by 9 bases, with 17 bases left in between.

This clonotype was picked up a small number of times. The chain links TRBV12-3 or TRBV12-4 to TRBJ1-4; 7 nucleotides line up with TRBD1. V trimming: 6 bases; J trimming: 8 bases; junction bases outside the gene matches: 6. The CDR3 covers 13 residues. The CDR3 reads CASSDRDLEKLFF. The CDR3 DNA is TGTGCCAGCAGCGACAGGGATTTAGAAAAACTGTTTTTT.

CDR3: CASSFGTVYEQYF. The CDR3 DNA reads TGTGCCAGCAGTTTTGGGACGGTGTACGAGCAGTACTTC. The chain joins TRBV27 to TRBJ2-7; D may correspond to TRBD1 or TRBD2 (5 bases each). The CDR3 spans 13 residues. V was trimmed by 3 bases and J by 4 bases, leaving 10 bases between them. Germline V lookup: CDR1 MNHEY, CDR2 SMNVEV (reference sequence).

This clonotype was counted ten times or more. The chain is built from TRBV7-9 and TRBJ1-4; D is possibly TRBD1 (6 bases). V was shortened by 5 bases and J by 0 bases, with 16 bases between the two germline ends. There are 17 residues in the CDR3. The germline V gene has CDR1 SEHNR and CDR2 FQNEAQ (reference sequence). CDR3 sequence: CASSHEQGPTTNEKLFF. In DNA, the CDR3 is TGTGCCAGCAGCCACGAACAGGGACCAACAACTAATGAAAAACTGTTTTTT.

The CDR3 spells CASSLGGQGRTSGVPHSYNEQFF. In DNA form, the CDR3 reads TGTGCCAGCAGCTTGGGGGGACAGGGCAGAACTAGCGGGGTGCCTCACTCCTACAATGAGCAGTTCTTC. V is TRBV5-8 and J is TRBJ2-1; tentative D call: TRBD2 (10 bases). V was trimmed by 0 bases and J by 0 bases, leaving 31 bases between them. CDR1 and CDR2 from the germline V gene are SGHTS and YDEGEE. The CDR3 consists of 23 residues.

The chain joins TRBV11-2 to TRBJ1-2, with D perhaps matching TRBD1 (5 bases). In germline, CDR1 is SGHAT, CDR2 FQNNGV. Trimming removed 5 bases from V and 3 bases from J, with 22 bases in between. This CDR3 region has 17 residues. The CDR3 loop reads CASSPEEVGGIDYGYTF. The CDR3 nucleotides are TGTGCCAGCAGCCCCGAGGAGGTTGGGGGAATTGACTATGGCTACACCTTC. Together with reference TRBV11-2 and TRBJ1-2, the CDR3 gives the full variable domain: EAGVAQSPRYKIIEKRQSVAFWCNPISGHATLYWYQQILGQGPKLLIQFQNNGVVDDSQLPKDRFSAERLKGVDSTLKIQPAKLEDSAVYLCASSPEEVGGIDYGYTFGSGTRLTVV.

The V call is TRBV6-1, the J call TRBJ2-1; D might be TRBD2 (6 bases). Germline lookup yields CDR1 MNHNS and CDR2 SASEGT. V lost 2 bases, J lost 2 bases, and 16 bases lay in between. This CDR3 is built from 17 residues. CDR3 coding DNA: TGTGCCAGCAGTGAATGGTACCGCGGGGATACCTACAATGAGCAGTTCTTC. Protein sequence: CASSEWYRGDTYNEQFF.

This chain links TRBV7-9 with TRBJ1-1, with 11 bases identical to TRBD1. Unmatched junction bases numbered 5, after V lost 5 bases and J lost 3 bases. The CDR3 spans 15 residues. The V gene's germline CDR1 is SEHNR and CDR2 FQNEAQ (reference sequence). This CDR3 is CASSRRTGGHTEAFF. CDR3 DNA sequence: TGTGCCAGCAGCCGCCGGACAGGGGGCCACACTGAAGCTTTCTTT.